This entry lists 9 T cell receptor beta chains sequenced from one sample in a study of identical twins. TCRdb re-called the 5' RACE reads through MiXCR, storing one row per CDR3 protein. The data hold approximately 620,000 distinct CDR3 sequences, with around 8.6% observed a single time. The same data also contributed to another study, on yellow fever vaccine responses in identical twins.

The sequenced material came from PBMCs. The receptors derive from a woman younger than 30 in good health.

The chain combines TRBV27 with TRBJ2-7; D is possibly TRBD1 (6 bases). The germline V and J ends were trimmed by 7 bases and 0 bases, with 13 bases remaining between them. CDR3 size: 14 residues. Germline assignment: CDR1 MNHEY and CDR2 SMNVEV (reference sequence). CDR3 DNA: TGTGCCAGCAAACTAACAGGGAGCTCCTACGAGCAGTACTTC. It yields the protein CASKLTGSSYEQYF.

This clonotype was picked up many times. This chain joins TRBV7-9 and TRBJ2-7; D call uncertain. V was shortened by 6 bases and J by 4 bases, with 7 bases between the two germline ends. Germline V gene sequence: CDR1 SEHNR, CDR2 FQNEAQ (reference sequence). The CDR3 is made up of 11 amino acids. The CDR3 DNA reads TGTGCCAGCAGTGAGACATACGAGCAGTACTTC. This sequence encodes CASSETYEQYF.

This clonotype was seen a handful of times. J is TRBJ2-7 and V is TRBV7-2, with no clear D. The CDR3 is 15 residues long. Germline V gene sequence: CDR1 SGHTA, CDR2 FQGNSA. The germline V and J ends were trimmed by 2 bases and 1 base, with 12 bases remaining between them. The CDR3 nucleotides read TGTGCCAGCAGCTTATTTCGTATCAGTTCCTACGAGCAGTACTTC. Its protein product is CASSLFRISSYEQYF.

The CDR3 sequence: CSAPGLAGASYFYEQYF. CDR3 nucleotides: TGCAGTGCGCCGGGACTAGCGGGGGCCTCCTACTTCTACGAGCAGTACTTC. The chain couples TRBV20-1 to TRBJ2-7, with 14 positions matching TRBD2. The CDR3 is 17 amino acids. Germline trimming cut 6 bases from V and 3 bases from J; bases unmatched to any gene: 13. The germline CDR1 and CDR2 sequences are DFQATT and SNEGSKA (reference sequence).

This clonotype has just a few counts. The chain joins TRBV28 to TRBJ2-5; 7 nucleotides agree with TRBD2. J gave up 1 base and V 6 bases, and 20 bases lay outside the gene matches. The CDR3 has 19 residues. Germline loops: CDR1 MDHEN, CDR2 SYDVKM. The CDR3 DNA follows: TGTGCCAGCAGCCTCGTCCGGGGGGATTCCGAGTTGGTCCAAGAGACCCAGTACTTC. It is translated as CASSLVRGDSELVQETQYF.

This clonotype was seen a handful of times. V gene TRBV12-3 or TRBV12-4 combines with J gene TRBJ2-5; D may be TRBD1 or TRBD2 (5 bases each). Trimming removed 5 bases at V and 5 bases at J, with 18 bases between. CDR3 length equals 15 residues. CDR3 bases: TGTGCCAGCAGTCCCCGCCCGGGACCGGCGGAGACCCAGTACTTC. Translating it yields CASSPRPGPAETQYF.

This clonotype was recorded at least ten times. In DNA, the CDR3 is TGTGCCAGCAGTTTAGAAGGACTATCTTCCTACGAGCAGTACTTC. Its translation: CASSLEGLSSYEQYF. V gene TRBV12-3 or TRBV12-4 combines with J gene TRBJ2-7; D may be TRBD2 (6 bases). This CDR3 contains 15 residues. V was trimmed by 1 base and J by 1 base, leaving 11 bases between them.

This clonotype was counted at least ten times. The chain's CDR3 is CSAMGTGSYEQYF. In DNA, the CDR3 is TGCAGTGCTATGGGGACAGGGTCCTACGAGCAGTACTTC. V is TRBV20-1 and J is TRBJ2-7, with TRBD1 matching over 9 bases. Germline CDR1 reads DFQATT; CDR2 reads SNEGSKA (reference sequence). With V trimmed by 4 bases and J by 1 base, 2 bases remained unmatched. This CDR3 spans 13 amino acids.

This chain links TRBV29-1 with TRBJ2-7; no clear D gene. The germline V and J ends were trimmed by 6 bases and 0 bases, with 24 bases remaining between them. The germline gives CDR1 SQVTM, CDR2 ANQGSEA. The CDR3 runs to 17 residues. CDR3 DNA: TGCAGCGTGAGGCTCGTGGTGCTAGACCAAAACTCCTACGAGCAGTACTTC. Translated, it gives CSVRLVVLDQNSYEQYF.